The present TCR beta chain was sequenced within a study of T cells in Graves' hyperthyroidism and ophthalmopathy. In the study overall: Peripheral blood samples were taken at initial diagnosis, prior to any treatment.

This clonotype was found many times. Trimming removed 2 bases from V and 0 bases from J, with 7 bases in between. Germline V gene data show CDR1 as SEHNR and CDR2 as FQNEAQ (reference sequence). There are 15 residues in the CDR3. Lactation, pregnancy, other autoimmune disease or uncontrolled infection excluded patients. The investigators amplified TCR beta CDR3 regions from RNA transcripts. The study used the HTBI primer set for a first-round RT-PCR of the TCR CDR3. TCRdb reanalysed the multiplex PCR reads using MiXCR and keeps one entry per CDR3 protein. The table records hundreds of thousands of distinct CDR3 sequences, approximately 23% of them present only once.

The receptor's source is a woman aged 40 to 50 with Graves' ophthalmopathy. The sample was blood. V and J are TRBV7-9 and TRBJ2-2, with D maybe TRBD2 (6 bases). Here the CDR3 DNA reads TGTGCCAGCAGCTTAAGCGGGCCGAACACCGGGGAGCTGTTTTTT. Residues: CASSLSGPNTGELFF.